These 3 T cell receptor beta chains were all obtained from the same sample, sequenced in a study of blood T cell repertoires in COVID-19. TCRdb's table, derived via immunoSEQ multiplex PCR, lists solely in-frame clones and lacks some. Of 150,000 or so clones in the sample, less than 90% were seen once. Sequenced sample: peripheral blood. These receptors all stem from a man between 18 and 29 years old with active or convalescent COVID-19.

Of note for this clone: This CDR3 is also generated by other DNA sequences in the sample. The chain carries TRBV5-1 and TRBJ1-4; 8 bases are shared with TRBD1. The CDR3 loop spans 14 amino acids. V lost 2 bases and J lost 7; bases outside the gene matches: 4. Germline V gives CDR1 SGHRS, CDR2 YFSETQ. The CDR3 sequence is CASSFGQGGEKLFF. The CDR3 bases are TGCGCCAGCAGCTTTGGACAGGGAGGTGAAAAACTGTTTTTT.

The CDR3 protein is CASTIMGVGEQFF. The CDR3 DNA follows: TGTGCCAGCACCATAATGGGAGTTGGTGAGCAGTTCTTC. The chain recombines TRBV6-6 with TRBJ2-1; D is perhaps TRBD2 (5 bases). V lost 7 bases and J 9 bases, leaving 16 bases between the germline ends. The CDR3 covers 13 residues. Germline CDR1 is MNHNY and CDR2 is SVGAGI (reference sequence).

This clone was seen a single time. The chain couples TRBV7-6 to TRBJ2-2, with 8 positions matching TRBD1. Germline V gene lookup returns CDR1 SGHVS and CDR2 FNYEAQ. With V trimmed by 0 bases and J by 6 bases, 6 bases remained unmatched. The CDR3 extends over 16 amino acids. The CDR3 loop is CASSLAGTGLSGELFF. The CDR3 coding sequence is TGTGCCAGCAGCTTAGCCGGGACAGGTTTATCCGGGGAGCTGTTTTTT.